This entry concerns a single T cell receptor beta chain. These data are taken from a study of blood T cell repertoires in COVID-19. Study background: Spain, Italy and the United States supplied samples that represented acute and convalescent COVID-19. Nucleic acid was either cDNA or gDNA, and it came from T cells, B-cell-depleted T cells, or PBMCs.

In the original processing: Amplification of reference gene primers provided the estimated nucleated cell counts. Here immunoSEQ multiplex PCR was the method, and the copy in TCRdb shows in-frame clones only, minus some. D and trimming were read from the DNA, whereas the V and J calls and clone size are those reported in that table. The sample includes 80,000 to 95,000 clones, approximately 89% seen only once; the top ten take about 15%. This TCR derives from a human donor in a cohort sampled during active COVID-19. Source material: peripheral blood.

This CDR3 reads CAWGSPGSPLHF. The CDR3 DNA reads TGTGCCTGGGGATCGCCGGGTTCACCCCTCCACTTT. The V and J genes are TRBV30 and TRBJ1-6; D is uncertain. There are 12 residues in the CDR3. Between the trimmed V and J ends, which lost 5 bases and 9 bases, there was a span of 11 bases. CDR1 is GTSNPN and CDR2 is SVGIG in the germline V gene (reference sequence). The full variable domain, with the rest looked up from reference TRBV30 and TRBJ1-6, is SQTIHQWPATLVQPVGSPLSLECTVEGTSNPNLYWYRQAAGRGLQLLFYSVGIGQISSEVPQNLSASRPQDRQFILSSKKLLLSDSGFYLCAWGSPGSPLHFGNGTRLTVT.